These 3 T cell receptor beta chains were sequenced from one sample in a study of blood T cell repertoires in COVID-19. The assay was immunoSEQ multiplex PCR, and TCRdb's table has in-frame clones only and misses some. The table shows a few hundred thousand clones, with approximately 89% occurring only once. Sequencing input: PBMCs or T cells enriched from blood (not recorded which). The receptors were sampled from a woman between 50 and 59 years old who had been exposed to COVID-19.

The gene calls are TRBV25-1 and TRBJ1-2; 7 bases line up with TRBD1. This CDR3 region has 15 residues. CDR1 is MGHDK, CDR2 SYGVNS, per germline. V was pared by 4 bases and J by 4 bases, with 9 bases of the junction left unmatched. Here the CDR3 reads CASSGLGQLAYGYTF. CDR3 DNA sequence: TGTGCCAGCAGTGGGTTGGGACAGTTGGCCTATGGCTACACCTTC.

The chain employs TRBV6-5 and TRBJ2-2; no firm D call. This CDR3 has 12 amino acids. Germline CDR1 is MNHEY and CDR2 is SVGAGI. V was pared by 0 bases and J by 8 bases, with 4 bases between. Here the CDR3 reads CASSYSTGELFF. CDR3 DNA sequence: TGTGCCAGCAGTTACTCGACTGGGGAGCTGTTTTTT.

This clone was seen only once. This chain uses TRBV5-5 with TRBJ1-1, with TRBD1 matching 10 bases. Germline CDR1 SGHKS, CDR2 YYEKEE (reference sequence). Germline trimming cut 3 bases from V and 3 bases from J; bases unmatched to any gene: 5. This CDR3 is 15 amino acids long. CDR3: CASSWSGQGDTEAFF. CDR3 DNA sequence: TGTGCCAGCAGCTGGTCCGGACAGGGGGACACTGAAGCTTTCTTT.